Following are 9 T cell receptor beta chains from one sample sequenced in a study of T-cell memory formation after mild COVID-19. TCRdb called the 5' RACE reads again in MiXCR, with one record for every CDR3 protein. The sample carries some 120,000 distinct CDR3 sequences, about a sixth recorded once. Sequenced: PBMCs or a T cell subset sorted from them (not recorded which). These receptors were taken from a young man who had mild COVID-19 (a few samples of this study predate the infection). Cell type and time point are not known.

The rearrangement uses TRBV20-1 and TRBJ2-1, with 12 bases fitting TRBD2. V dropped 6 bases and J dropped 5; count of bases not matched to a gene: 5. This CDR3 is 14 amino acids long. Germline loops: CDR1 DFQATT, CDR2 SNEGSKA (reference sequence). The CDR3: CSATRTSGNNEQFF. In nucleotides, the CDR3 is TGCAGTGCCACCCGGACTAGCGGGAACAATGAGCAGTTCTTC.

This clonotype has at least ten counts. This rearrangement joins TRBV28 to TRBJ1-5; the D gene is possibly TRBD1 (6 bases). Trimming took 6 bases from V and 6 from J, leaving 12 bases between them. Germline loops: CDR1 MDHEN, CDR2 SYDVKM. The CDR3 is 13 residues long. CDR3 DNA sequence: TGTGCCAGCAGAAGGGGGTCGGGTCAGCCCCAGCATTTT. Protein sequence: CASRRGSGQPQHF.

This clonotype was picked up a small number of times. V is TRBV18 and J is TRBJ2-3; tentatively, D is TRBD2 (6 bases). There are 15 residues in the CDR3. The germline V gene encodes CDR1 KGHSH and CDR2 LQKENI. V lost 3 bases and J 0 bases, leaving 10 bases between the germline ends. The CDR3 nucleotides are TGTGCCAGCTCACCTCTAGCGACTAGCACAGATACGCAGTATTTT. Translation gives CASSPLATSTDTQYF.

The V and J genes are TRBV2 and TRBJ2-4; 7 positions agree with TRBD2. Per the germline V gene, CDR1 is SNHLY and CDR2 is FYNNEI. The length of the CDR3 is 13 residues. V gave up 4 bases and J gave up 7 bases; unmatched junction bases: 4. This chain's CDR3 is CASSVSGFNIQYF. Here the CDR3 DNA reads TGTGCCAGCAGTGTTAGCGGGTTCAACATTCAGTACTTC.

The V call is TRBV30, the J call TRBJ2-2; D not certain. CDR3 length: 13 amino acids. Germline V lookup: CDR1 GTSNPN, CDR2 SVGIG (reference sequence). Deletions cut 0 bases from V and 7 bases from J, with 9 bases between. The CDR3 DNA follows: TGTGCCTGGAGTGTTAGGGAAGACGGGGAGCTGTTTTTT. Translated, it gives CAWSVREDGELFF.

This clonotype was counted between two and nine times. CDR3 protein: CASSSGQGAVDTQYF. The CDR3 DNA is TGTGCCAGCAGTTCGGGACAGGGGGCCGTAGATACGCAGTATTTT. The genes are TRBV28 and TRBJ2-3, with 12 bases lining up with TRBD1. The V gene's germline CDR1 is MDHEN and CDR2 SYDVKM. Losses at the gene ends were 4 bases for V and 5 bases for J; bases not matched to a gene: 4. This CDR3 has 15 residues.

CDR3 sequence: CASSLREGGRLAEAFF. DNA of the CDR3: TGCGCCAGCAGCCTCCGAGAGGGAGGGCGATTGGCTGAAGCTTTCTTT. The chain employs TRBV4-1 and TRBJ1-1; D remains unclear. Trimming removed 4 bases at V and 6 bases at J, with 21 bases between. This CDR3 region has 16 residues. CDR1 and CDR2 from the germline V gene are MGHRA and YSYEKL.

This clonotype has just a few counts. The genes are TRBV4-3 and TRBJ1-4; 10 bases line up with TRBD1. This CDR3 comprises 17 residues. V lost 4 bases and J lost 5; bases outside the gene matches: 10. Germline V gene data show CDR1 as LGHNA and CDR2 as YSLEER. CDR3 residues: CASSRRIGTGENEKLFF. CDR3 sequence (DNA): TGCGCCAGCAGCCGTCGAATCGGGACAGGGGAGAATGAAAAACTGTTTTTT.

The chain recombines TRBV5-1 with TRBJ2-2; D gene uncertain. In germline, CDR1 is SGHRS, CDR2 YFSETQ. The V and J ends lost 2 bases and 1 base respectively, with 9 bases between them. This CDR3 region has 15 residues. The CDR3 protein is CASSFAVGNTGELFF. The CDR3 DNA sequence: TGCGCCAGCAGCTTCGCCGTAGGGAACACCGGGGAGCTGTTTTTT.